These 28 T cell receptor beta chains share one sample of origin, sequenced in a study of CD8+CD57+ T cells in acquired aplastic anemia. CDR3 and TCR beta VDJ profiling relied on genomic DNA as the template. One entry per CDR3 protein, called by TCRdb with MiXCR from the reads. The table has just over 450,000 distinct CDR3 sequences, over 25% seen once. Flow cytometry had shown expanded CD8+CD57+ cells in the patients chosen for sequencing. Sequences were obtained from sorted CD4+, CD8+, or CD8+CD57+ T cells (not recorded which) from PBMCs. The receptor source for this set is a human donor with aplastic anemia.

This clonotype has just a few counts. The CDR3 region is CSASEKGRNLLNEKLFF. CDR3 bases: TGCAGTGCTAGTGAAAAAGGCAGGAACTTATTAAATGAAAAACTGTTTTTT. The chain has TRBV20-1 and TRBJ1-4; D is uncertain. Looked up from germline, CDR1 is DFQATT and CDR2 is SNEGSKA (reference sequence). This CDR3 spans 17 amino acids. V dropped 3 bases and J dropped 5 bases, with 22 bases sitting between them.

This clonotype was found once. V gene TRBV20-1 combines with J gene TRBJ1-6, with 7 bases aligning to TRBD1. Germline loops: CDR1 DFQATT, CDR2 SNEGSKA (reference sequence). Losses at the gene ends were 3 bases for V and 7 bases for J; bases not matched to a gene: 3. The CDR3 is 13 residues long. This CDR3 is CSASKTGNSPLHF. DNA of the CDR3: TGCAGTGCTAGTAAGACAGGGAATTCACCCCTCCACTTT.

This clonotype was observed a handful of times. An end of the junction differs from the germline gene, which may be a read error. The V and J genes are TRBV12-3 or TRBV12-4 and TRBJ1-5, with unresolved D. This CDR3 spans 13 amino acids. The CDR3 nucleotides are TGTGCCAGCGGTTTAAGGGTTAACGGGCCCCAGCATTTT. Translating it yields CASGLRVNGPQHF.

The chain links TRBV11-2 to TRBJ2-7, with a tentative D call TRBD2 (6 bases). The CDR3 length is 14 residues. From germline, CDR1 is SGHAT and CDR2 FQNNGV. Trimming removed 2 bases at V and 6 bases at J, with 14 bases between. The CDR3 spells CASSLPWRDGEQYF. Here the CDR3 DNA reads TGTGCCAGCAGCTTACCTTGGCGGGACGGCGAGCAGTACTTC.

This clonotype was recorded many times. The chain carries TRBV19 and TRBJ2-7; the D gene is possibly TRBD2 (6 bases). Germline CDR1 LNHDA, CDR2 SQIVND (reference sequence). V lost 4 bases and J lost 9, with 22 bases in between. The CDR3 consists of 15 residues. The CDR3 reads CASSTPGLPASGQYF. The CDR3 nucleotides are TGTGCCAGTAGTACGCCGGGACTCCCTGCGTCAGGGCAGTACTTC.

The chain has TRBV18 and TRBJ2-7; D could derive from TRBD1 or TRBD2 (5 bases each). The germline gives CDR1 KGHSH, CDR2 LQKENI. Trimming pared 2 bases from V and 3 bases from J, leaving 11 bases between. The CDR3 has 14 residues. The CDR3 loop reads CASSPTGRGYEQYF. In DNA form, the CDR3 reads TGTGCCAGCTCACCAACGGGACGGGGCTACGAGCAGTACTTC.

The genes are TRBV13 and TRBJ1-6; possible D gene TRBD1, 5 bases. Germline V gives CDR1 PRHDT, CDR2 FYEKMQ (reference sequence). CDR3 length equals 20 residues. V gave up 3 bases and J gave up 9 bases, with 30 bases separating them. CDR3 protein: CASSFGLTKMLGLPSSPLHF. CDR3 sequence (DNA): TGTGCCAGCAGCTTTGGACTTACCAAAATGCTGGGGCTGCCTTCTTCACCCCTCCACTTT.

The CDR3 region has the DNA TGTGCCAGCAGGGACTTCATCGGCTACACCTTC. This gives the protein CASRDFIGYTF. J is TRBJ1-2 and V is TRBV2; D call uncertain. The CDR3 consists of 11 residues. CDR1 and CDR2 from the germline V gene are SNHLY and FYNNEI. With 6 bases removed from V and 8 bases from J, the gap between germline ends came to 10 bases.

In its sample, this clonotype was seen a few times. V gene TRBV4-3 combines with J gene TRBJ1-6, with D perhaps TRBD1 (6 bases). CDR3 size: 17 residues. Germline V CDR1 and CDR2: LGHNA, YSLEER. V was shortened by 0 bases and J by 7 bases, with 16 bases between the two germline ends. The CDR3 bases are TGCGCCAGCAGCCAAGAAGCCCCCGGACAGTACAATTCACCCCTCCACTTT. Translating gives CASSQEAPGQYNSPLHF.

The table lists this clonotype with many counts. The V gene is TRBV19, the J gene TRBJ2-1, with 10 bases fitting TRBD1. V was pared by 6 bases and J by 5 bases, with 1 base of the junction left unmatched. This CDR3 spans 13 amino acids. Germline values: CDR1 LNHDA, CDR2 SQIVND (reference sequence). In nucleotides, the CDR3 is TGTGCCAGTAGGGGACAGGGGAACAATGAGCAGTTCTTC. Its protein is CASRGQGNNEQFF.

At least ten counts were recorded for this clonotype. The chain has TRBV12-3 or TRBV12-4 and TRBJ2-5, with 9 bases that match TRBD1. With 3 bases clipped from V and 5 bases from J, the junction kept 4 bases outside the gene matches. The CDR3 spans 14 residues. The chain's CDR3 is CASSLSTGGETQYF. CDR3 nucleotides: TGTGCCAGCAGTTTGTCGACAGGGGGGGAGACCCAGTACTTC.

CDR3 nucleotides: TGTGCCAGCAGCTTAGGTCCTAGCGGGAGGACCGGGGAGCTGTTTTTT. Translated, it gives CASSLGPSGRTGELFF. This chain joins TRBV11-1 and TRBJ2-2; 11 bases line up with TRBD2. Germline CDR1 and CDR2: SGHAT and FQDESV (reference sequence). The length of the CDR3 is 16 residues. The V and J ends lost 1 base and 5 bases, in that order; junction bases with no gene match: 3.

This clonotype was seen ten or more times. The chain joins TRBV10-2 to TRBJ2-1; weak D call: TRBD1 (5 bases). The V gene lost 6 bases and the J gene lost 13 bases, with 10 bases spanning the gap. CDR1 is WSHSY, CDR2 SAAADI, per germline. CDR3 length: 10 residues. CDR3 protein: CASRQTGQFF. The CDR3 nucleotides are TGCGCCAGCAGACAAACAGGACAGTTCTTC.

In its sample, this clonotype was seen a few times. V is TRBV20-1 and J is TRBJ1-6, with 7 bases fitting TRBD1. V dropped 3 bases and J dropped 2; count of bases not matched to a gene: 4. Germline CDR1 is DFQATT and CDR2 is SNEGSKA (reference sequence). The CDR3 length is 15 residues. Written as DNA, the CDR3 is TGCAGTGCTAGTACGCAGGGGGCCTATAATTCACCCCTCCACTTT. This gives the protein CSASTQGAYNSPLHF.

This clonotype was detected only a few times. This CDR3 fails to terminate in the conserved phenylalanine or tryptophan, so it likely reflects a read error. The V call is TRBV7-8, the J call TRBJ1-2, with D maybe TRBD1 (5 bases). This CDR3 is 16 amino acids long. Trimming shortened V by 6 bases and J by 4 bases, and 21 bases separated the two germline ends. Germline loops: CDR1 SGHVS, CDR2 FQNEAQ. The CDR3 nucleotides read TGTGCCAGCAGTTCCAGACCGGGACGGCGCTTCTATGGCTACACCCTC. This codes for CASSSRPGRRFYGYTL.

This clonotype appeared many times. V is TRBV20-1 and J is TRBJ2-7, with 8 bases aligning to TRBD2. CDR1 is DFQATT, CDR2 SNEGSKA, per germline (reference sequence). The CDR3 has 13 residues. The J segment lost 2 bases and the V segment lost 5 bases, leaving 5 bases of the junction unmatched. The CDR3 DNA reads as TGCAGTGCTCTTCCTAGCGGGCCCTACGAGCAGTACTTC. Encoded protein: CSALPSGPYEQYF.

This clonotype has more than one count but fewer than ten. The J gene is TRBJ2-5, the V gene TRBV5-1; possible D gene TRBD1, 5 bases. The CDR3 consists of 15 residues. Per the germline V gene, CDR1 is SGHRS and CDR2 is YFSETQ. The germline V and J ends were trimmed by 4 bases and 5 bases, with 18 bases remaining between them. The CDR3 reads CASSTLPLGRETQYF. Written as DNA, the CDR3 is TGCGCCAGCAGCACATTGCCATTGGGGCGGGAGACCCAGTACTTC.

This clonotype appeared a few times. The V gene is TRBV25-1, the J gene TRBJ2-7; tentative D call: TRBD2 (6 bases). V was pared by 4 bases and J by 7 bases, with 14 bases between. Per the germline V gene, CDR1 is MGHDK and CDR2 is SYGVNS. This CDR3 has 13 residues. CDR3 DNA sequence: TGTGCCAGCAGTGGGGGACTCCCGGGGGAGCAGTACTTC. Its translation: CASSGGLPGEQYF.

The CDR3 reads CSLLAGGPNTGELFF. Written as DNA, the CDR3 is TGCAGCTTATTAGCGGGGGGCCCGAACACCGGGGAGCTGTTTTTT. The chain joins TRBV29-1 to TRBJ2-2, with TRBD2 matching 10 bases. Unmatched junction bases numbered 6, after V lost 8 bases and J lost 0 bases. In germline, CDR1 is SQVTM, CDR2 ANQGSEA. CDR3 length: 15 amino acids.

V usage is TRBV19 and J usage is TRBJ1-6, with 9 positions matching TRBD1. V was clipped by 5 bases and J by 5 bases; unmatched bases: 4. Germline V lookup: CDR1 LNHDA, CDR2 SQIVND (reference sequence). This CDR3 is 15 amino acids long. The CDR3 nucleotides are TGTGCCAGTAGTGTTTGGACAGGGGATAATTCACCCCTCCACTTT. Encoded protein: CASSVWTGDNSPLHF.

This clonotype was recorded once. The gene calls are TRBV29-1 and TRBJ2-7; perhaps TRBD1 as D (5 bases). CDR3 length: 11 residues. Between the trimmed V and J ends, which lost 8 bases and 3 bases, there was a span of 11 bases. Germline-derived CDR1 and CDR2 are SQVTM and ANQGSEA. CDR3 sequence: CSPDMGYEQYF. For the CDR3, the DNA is TGCAGCCCGGACATGGGCTACGAGCAGTACTTC.

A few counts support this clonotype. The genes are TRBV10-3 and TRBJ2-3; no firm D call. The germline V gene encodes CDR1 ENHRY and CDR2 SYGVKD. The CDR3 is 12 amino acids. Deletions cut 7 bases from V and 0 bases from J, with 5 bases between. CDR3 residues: CAIMDSTDTQYF. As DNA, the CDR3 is TGTGCCATCATGGACAGCACAGATACGCAGTATTTT.

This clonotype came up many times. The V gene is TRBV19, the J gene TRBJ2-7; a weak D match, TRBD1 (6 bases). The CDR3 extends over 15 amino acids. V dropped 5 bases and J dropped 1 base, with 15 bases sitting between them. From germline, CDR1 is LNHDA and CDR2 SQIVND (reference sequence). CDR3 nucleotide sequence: TGTGCCAGTAGTCGTCTCCGGGACACATCCTACGAGCAGTACTTC. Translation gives CASSRLRDTSYEQYF.

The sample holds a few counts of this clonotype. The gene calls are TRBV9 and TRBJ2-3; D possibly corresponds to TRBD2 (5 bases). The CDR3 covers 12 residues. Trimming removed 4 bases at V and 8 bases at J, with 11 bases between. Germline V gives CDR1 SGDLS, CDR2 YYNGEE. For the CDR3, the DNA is TGTGCCAGCAGCCCCCTAGCAGGTACGCAGTATTTT. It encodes CASSPLAGTQYF.

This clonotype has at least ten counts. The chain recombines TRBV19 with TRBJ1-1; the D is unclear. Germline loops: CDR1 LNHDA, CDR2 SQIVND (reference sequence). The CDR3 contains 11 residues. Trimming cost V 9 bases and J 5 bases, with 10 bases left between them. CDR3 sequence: CASSRGTEAFF. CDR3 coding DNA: TGTGCCAGCAGCCGGGGTACTGAAGCTTTCTTT.

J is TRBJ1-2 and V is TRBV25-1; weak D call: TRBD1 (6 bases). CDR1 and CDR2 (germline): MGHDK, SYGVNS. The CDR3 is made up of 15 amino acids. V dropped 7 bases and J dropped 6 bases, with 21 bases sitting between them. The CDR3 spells CASTMGGPQGNGYTF. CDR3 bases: TGTGCCAGCACTATGGGGGGGCCACAGGGAAATGGCTACACCTTC.

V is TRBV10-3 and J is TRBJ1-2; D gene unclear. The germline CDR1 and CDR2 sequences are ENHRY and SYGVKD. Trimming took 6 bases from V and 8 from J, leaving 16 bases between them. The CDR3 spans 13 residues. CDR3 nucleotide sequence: TGTGCCATCAGCATGACGGCTGTGTTCGGCTACACCTTC. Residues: CAISMTAVFGYTF.

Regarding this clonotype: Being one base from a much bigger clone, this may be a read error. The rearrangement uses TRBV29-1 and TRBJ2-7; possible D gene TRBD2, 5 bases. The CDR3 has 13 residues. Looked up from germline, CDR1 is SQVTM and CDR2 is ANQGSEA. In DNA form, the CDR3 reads TGCGGCGCTATGAGCGGCCCTTCCTACGAGCAGTACTTC. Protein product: CGAMSGPSYEQYF.